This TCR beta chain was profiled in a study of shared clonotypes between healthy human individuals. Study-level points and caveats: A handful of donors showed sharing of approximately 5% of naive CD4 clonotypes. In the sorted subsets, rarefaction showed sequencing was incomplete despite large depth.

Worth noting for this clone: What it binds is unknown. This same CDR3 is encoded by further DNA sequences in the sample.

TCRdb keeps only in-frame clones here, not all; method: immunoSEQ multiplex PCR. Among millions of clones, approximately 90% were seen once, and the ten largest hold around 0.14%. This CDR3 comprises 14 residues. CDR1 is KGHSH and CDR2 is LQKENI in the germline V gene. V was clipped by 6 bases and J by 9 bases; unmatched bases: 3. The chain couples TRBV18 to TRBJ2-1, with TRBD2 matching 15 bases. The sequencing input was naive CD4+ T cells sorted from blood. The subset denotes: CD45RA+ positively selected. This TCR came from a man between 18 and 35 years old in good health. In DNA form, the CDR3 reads TGTGCCAGCTCGCCGGGACTAGCGGGAGGTGAGCAGTTCTTC. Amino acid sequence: CASSPGLAGGEQFF.